The following is a TCR beta chain sequence with its context. Its antigen remains unknown. In germline, CDR1 is KGHSH, CDR2 LQKENI. This CDR3 contains 12 residues. This sample stems from a study of T cells expressing NK-cell markers. General study results and limits: About 1.0-8% of CD8+ T cells in about six donors belonged to dominant NKG2C+ clonotypes. A few of the donors also had these clonotypes leading their CD3+CD56-NKG2C+ fraction.

TCRdb processed the 5' RACE reads again and assigns one entry to each CDR3 protein, with no DNA. This sample's clone table lists about 460,000 distinct CDR3 sequences. Sequenced material: blood T cells: a sorted CD56 or NKG2C T cell subset, CD4+ or CD8+ T cells, or bulk PBMC T cells (not recorded which). This chain connects TRBV18 to TRBJ1-5. The receptor comes from a woman aged 50 to 65 in good health. CDR3 in amino acids: CASSPPDQPQHF.